This T cell receptor beta chain was identified in a study of T cells after yellow fever vaccination. TCRdb reprocessed the 5' RACE reads via MiXCR and lists one record per CDR3 protein. The sample lists approximately 300,000 distinct CDR3 sequences, 6.8% occurring once. This CDR3 region has 16 residues. With V trimmed by 0 bases and J by 4 bases, 6 bases remained unmatched. Germline V lookup: CDR1 SGHRS, CDR2 YFSETQ. This rearrangement joins TRBV5-1 to TRBJ2-3; 9 bases agree with TRBD1. Sequencing used PBMCs, obtained around 45 days after the first yellow fever vaccination. The sequence was obtained from a man aged 18-30 years who received the YFV17D yellow fever vaccine. The CDR3 spells CASSLGDRGEADTQYF. As DNA, the CDR3 is TGCGCCAGCAGCTTGGGAGACAGGGGGGAAGCAGATACGCAGTATTTT.